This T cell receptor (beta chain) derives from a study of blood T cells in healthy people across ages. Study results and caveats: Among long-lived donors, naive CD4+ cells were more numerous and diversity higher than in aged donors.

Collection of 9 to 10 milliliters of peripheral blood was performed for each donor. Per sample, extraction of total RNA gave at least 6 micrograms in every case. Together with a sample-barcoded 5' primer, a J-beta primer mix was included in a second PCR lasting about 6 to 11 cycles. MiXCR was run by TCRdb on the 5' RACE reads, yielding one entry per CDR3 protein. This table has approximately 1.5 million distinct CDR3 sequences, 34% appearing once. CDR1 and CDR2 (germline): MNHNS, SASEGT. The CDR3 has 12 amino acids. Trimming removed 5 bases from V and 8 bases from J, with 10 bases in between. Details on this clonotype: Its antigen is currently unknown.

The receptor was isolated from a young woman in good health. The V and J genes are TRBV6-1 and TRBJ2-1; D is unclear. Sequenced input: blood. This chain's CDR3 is CASSLSEYEQFF. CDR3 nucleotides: TGTGCCAGCAGTCTCTCGGAGTATGAGCAGTTCTTC.